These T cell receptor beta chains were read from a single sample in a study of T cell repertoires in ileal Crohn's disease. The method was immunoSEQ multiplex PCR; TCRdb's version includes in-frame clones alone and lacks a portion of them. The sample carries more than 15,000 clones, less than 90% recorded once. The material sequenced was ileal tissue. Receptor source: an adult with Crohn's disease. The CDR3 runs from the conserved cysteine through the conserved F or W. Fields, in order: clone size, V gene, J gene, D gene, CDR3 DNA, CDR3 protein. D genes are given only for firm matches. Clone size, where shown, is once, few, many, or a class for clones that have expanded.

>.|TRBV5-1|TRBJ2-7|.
TGCGCCAGCAGCCGGGGAACTCAGGACGAGCAGTACTTC
CASSRGTQDEQYF
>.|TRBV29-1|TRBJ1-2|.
TGCAGCGTTGATGTTCAGGCCTTTAACTATGGCTACACCTTC
CSVDVQAFNYGYTF
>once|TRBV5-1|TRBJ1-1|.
TGCGCCAGCAGCTCAAACATCAACACTGAAGCTTTCTTT
CASSSNINTEAFF
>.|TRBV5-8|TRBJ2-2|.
TGTGCCAGCAGCTTGGGAACCTGGGCCACCGGGGAGCTGTTTTTT
CASSLGTWATGELFF
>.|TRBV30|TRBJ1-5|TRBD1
TGTGCCTGGGTACAGGGGTTCGGTCAGCCCCAGCATTTT
CAWVQGFGQPQHF
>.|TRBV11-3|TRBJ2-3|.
TGTGCCAGCAGCTTAGCGGGGTCAAGGGATACGCAGTATTTT
CASSLAGSRDTQYF
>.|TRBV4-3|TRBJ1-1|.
TGCGCCAGCAGCCAGGAGGACAGCCCTCGCGGTGAAGCTTTCTTT
CASSQEDSPRGEAFF
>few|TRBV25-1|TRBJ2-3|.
TGTGCCAGCAGTGGCAGGGGCGGAGCAGATACGCAGTATTTT
CASSGRGGADTQYF
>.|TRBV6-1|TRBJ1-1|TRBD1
TGTGCCAGCAGTGAAAGGGACAGGGTTCGCACTGAAGCTTTCTTT
CASSERDRVRTEAFF
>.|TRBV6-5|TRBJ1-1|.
TGTGCCAGCAGACGACTCCTCAACACTGAAGCTTTCTTT
CASRRLLNTEAFF
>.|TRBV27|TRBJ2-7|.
TGTGCCAGCAGTGTTTCCCAGATTCCCAGCAGGTCCGAGCAGTACTTC
CASSVSQIPSRSEQYF
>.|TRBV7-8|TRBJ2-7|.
TGTGCCAGCAGCTTAGTTGGGAGGGGGACCTACGAGCAGTACTTC
CASSLVGRGTYEQYF
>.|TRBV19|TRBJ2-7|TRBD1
TGTGCCAGTAGTCGGGGACAGGGCTCCTACGAGCAGTACTTC
CASSRGQGSYEQYF
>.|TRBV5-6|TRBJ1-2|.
TGTGCCAGCAGCTTGTTCCAGGGCTATGGCTACACCTTC
CASSLFQGYGYTF
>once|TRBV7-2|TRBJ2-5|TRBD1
TGTGCCAGCAGCTTATGGCCCGGGACAGGGGAAGAGACCCAGTACTTC
CASSLWPGTGEETQYF
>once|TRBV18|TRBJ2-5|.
TGTGCCAGCTCACCAGGCGCAGGGAGGGAGACCCAGTACTTC
CASSPGAGRETQYF
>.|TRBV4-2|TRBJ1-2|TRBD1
TGTGCCAGCAGCCAAGGGACCTTAGAGGGGGCCTATGGCTACACCTTC
CASSQGTLEGAYGYTF
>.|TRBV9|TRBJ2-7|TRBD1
TGTGCCAGCAGCGTAGTCCCCGCGCTCCCCACCGGACAGGGAAGGAACGAGCAGTACTTC
CASSVVPALPTGQGRNEQYF
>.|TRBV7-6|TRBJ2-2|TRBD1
TGTGCCAGCAGCTTACCAGACAGGGATAGGGCCGGGGAGCTGTTTTTT
CASSLPDRDRAGELFF
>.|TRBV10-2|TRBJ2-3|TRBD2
TGCGCCAGCAGTGACCCTGGACTAGCGGGGGCAGATACGCAGTATTTT
CASSDPGLAGADTQYF
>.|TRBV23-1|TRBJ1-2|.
TGCGCCAGCAGTCAACCAGGCACAGGGACCTATGGCTACACCTTC
CASSQPGTGTYGYTF
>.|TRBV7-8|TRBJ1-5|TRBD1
TGTGCCAGCAGCTTAGCCGAGGGGACAGAATATAGCAATCAGCCCCAGCATTTT
CASSLAEGTEYSNQPQHF
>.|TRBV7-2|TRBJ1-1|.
TGTGCCAGCAGCACCCACAGGCTAATAAACACTGAAGCTTTCTTT
CASSTHRLINTEAFF
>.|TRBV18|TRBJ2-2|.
TGTGCCAGCTCGTCCCTCGGCGGGCGATCGAACACCGGGGAGCTGTTTTTT
CASSSLGGRSNTGELFF
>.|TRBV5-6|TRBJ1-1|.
TGTGCCAGCAGCCGAGGCCTTCGAGGGTATGCGGCTTTCTTT
CASSRGLRGYAAFF
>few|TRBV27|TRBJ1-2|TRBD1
TGTGCCAGCAGTTTGGGGGCGCAGGGGGCTAAGTTTGGCTACACCTTC
CASSLGAQGAKFGYTF
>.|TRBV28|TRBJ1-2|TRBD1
TGTGCCAGCAGTCAAGCCGGGACAGCCTCCGTCTTGCGCTACACCTTC
CASSQAGTASVLRYTF
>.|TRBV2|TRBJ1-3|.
TGTGCCAGCAGCGTCAGGGTAGCCTCTGGAAACACCATATATTTT
CASSVRVASGNTIYF
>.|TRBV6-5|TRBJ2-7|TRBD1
TGTGCCAGCAGGTCCCCGGGACAGCGGTACGAGCAGTACTTC
CASRSPGQRYEQYF
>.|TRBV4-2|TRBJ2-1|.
TGTGCCAGCAGCCGACAGGCCGAATTCTACAATGAGCAGTTCTTC
CASSRQAEFYNEQFF
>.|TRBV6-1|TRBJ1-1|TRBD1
TGTGCCAGCAGAGCGGGCCCAGGGGGAGTCACTGAAGCTTTCTTT
CASRAGPGGVTEAFF
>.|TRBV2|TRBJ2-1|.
TGTGGGGGGGGCACTTACAATGAGCAGTTCTTC
CGGGTYNEQFF
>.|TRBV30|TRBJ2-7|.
TGTGCCTGGAAGTCGAAAGAGCCCTACGAGCAGTACTTC
CAWKSKEPYEQYF
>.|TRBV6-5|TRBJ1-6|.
TGTGCCAGCAGCAGGGTCAATTCACCCCTCCACTTT
CASSRVNSPLHF
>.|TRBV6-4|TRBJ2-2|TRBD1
TGTGCCAGCCGGACAGGGGAGGGCACCGGGGAGCTGTTTTTT
CASRTGEGTGELFF
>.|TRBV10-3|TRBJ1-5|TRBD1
TGTGCCATCAGTCGTGGGACAGGGGAAGGTCGCAATCAGCCCCAGCATTTT
CAISRGTGEGRNQPQHF